These 2 T cell receptor beta chains originate from one sample sequenced in a study of T cell repertoires in cytomegalovirus infection (dated by TCRdb to 2018 to 2020). The data were produced on an Illumina HiSeq 1500. Using fastp trimming at Q25 and MiXCR clonotype assembly, TCRdb reanalyzed the public sequencing data and kept in-frame beta chains. Identical CDR3 protein sequences are pooled into one entry, listed with their most common genes and DNA. A total of about 400,000 distinct CDR3 sequences appear in this sample, 15% to 20% of them only once. 8.7% of the sample comes from the top ten. The material sequenced was PBMCs. Source of these receptors: a human donor in good health (CMV status not recorded). Some clones in this sample may be carry-over from other donors' samples.

This clonotype was found a few times. The chain employs TRBV28 and TRBJ2-5; D is possibly TRBD1 or TRBD2 (5 bases each). The CDR3 has 13 residues. Germline V gives CDR1 MDHEN, CDR2 SYDVKM. Deletions cut 6 bases from V and 5 bases from J, with 13 bases between. The CDR3 bases are TGTGCCAGCAGCCACAGGAGGCGGGAGACCCAGTACTTC. This gives the protein CASSHRRRETQYF.

This sequence joins TRBV15 and TRBJ2-3; TRBD1 agrees at 7 bases. Germline V lookup: CDR1 LNHNV, CDR2 YYDKDF (reference sequence). V was pared by 3 bases and J by 1 base, with 4 bases of the junction left unmatched. CDR3 size: 15 residues. This CDR3 reads CATSRDRPGTDTQYF. The CDR3, as DNA: TGTGCCACCAGCAGGGACAGGCCCGGCACAGATACGCAGTATTTT. The full variable domain, rest sourced from reference TRBV15 and TRBJ2-3, is DAMVIQNPRYQVTQFGKPVTLSCSQTLNHNVMYWYQQKSSQAPKLLFHYYDKDFNNEADTPDNFQSRRPNTSFCFLDIRSPGLGDTAMYLCATSRDRPGTDTQYFGPGTRLTVL.